Presented here are 25 T cell receptor beta chains from one specimen sequenced in a study of blood T cell repertoires in COVID-19. TCRdb keeps only in-frame clones here, not all; method: immunoSEQ multiplex PCR. This table has 140,000 or so clones, 80% to 90% appearing once. The sequenced sample was peripheral blood. These TCRs come from an older woman with active COVID-19.

For the CDR3, the DNA is TGTGCCAGCAGCCCTAGAAGCTCCTACAATGAGCAGTTCTTC. The encoded protein is CASSPRSSYNEQFF. The V gene is TRBV14, the J gene TRBJ2-1; D not certain. The V gene lost 4 bases and the J gene lost 0 bases, with 7 bases spanning the gap. The V gene's germline CDR1 is SGHDN and CDR2 FVKESK. CDR3 length equals 14 residues.

V usage is TRBV27 and J usage is TRBJ2-1; 14 bases fit TRBD2. Germline V lookup: CDR1 MNHEY, CDR2 SMNVEV (reference sequence). The CDR3 totals 17 residues. Unmatched junction bases numbered 6, after V lost 4 bases and J lost 4 bases. DNA of the CDR3: TGTGCCAGCAGTTCCCCGGGACTAGCGGGAGTTTACAATGAGCAGTTCTTC. This sequence encodes CASSSPGLAGVYNEQFF.

V and J are TRBV3-1 (or the pseudogene TRBV3-2) and TRBJ1-3, with D tentatively TRBD1 (6 bases). With 0 bases removed from V and 1 base from J, the gap between germline ends came to 7 bases. Per the germline V gene, CDR1 is LGHDT and CDR2 is YNNKEL (reference sequence). This CDR3 comprises 15 residues. The CDR3 DNA follows: TGTGCCAGCAGCCAAGAGACAGGTTCTGGAAACACCATATATTTT. Translated: CASSQETGSGNTIYF.

DNA for the CDR3: TGCGCCAGCAGCCAAACAGCCGGGACTAGCGGGAATCACCACGAGCAGTACTTC. Translating it yields CASSQTAGTSGNHHEQYF. The chain uses TRBV4-1 and TRBJ2-7; TRBD2 agrees at 13 bases. The CDR3 runs 18 residues. J gave up 5 bases and V 2 bases, and 12 bases lay outside the gene matches. Per germline, CDR1 MGHRA and CDR2 YSYEKL.

V is TRBV20-1 and J is TRBJ2-1; 7 bases agree with TRBD2. Trimming removed 7 bases from V and 8 bases from J; junction bases left unmatched: 5. Per germline, CDR1 DFQATT and CDR2 SNEGSKA (reference sequence). The CDR3 is made up of 11 amino acids. The CDR3 sequence: CSGGSADEQFF. CDR3 DNA sequence: TGCAGTGGCGGGAGCGCGGATGAGCAGTTCTTC.

This clone was seen just once. The chain's CDR3 is CASSWNRGTEAFF. The CDR3 DNA reads TGTGCCAGCAGTTGGAACCGGGGGACTGAAGCTTTCTTT. The J gene is TRBJ1-1, the V gene TRBV27, with D possibly TRBD1 on 5 matching bases. This CDR3 has 13 residues. CDR1 MNHEY and CDR2 SMNVEV come from the germline V gene (reference sequence). V lost 4 bases and J 5 bases, leaving 11 bases between the germline ends.

The chain is built from TRBV3-1 (or the pseudogene TRBV3-2) and TRBJ2-3; possible D gene TRBD2, 5 bases. V was pared by 1 base and J by 3 bases, with 8 bases between. Germline V lookup: CDR1 LGHDT, CDR2 YNNKEL (reference sequence). There are 14 residues in the CDR3. The DNA for the CDR3 is TGTGCCAGCAGCCAAGCCTCGGGGACAGATACGCAGTATTTT. It specifies CASSQASGTDTQYF.

V gene TRBV28 combines with J gene TRBJ1-1; D possibly corresponds to TRBD1 (5 bases). The CDR3 length is 15 residues. Germline CDR1 is MDHEN and CDR2 is SYDVKM. The ends were cut back, 5 bases at V and 5 bases at J, with 18 bases in the middle. CDR3 residues: CASSPYEGRKTEAFF. CDR3 bases: TGTGCCAGCAGTCCATATGAGGGGAGGAAGACTGAAGCTTTCTTT.

V is TRBV30 and J is TRBJ2-7; 7 bases agree with TRBD1. CDR3 length: 13 residues. Germline trimming cut 3 bases from V and 12 bases from J; bases unmatched to any gene: 14. From germline, CDR1 is GTSNPN and CDR2 SVGIG (reference sequence). CDR3 amino acids: CAWSFNRRGRRYF. The CDR3 nucleotides read TGTGCCTGGAGCTTTAACAGAAGGGGGCGGCGGTACTTC.

V is TRBV28 and J is TRBJ2-1; 9 bases agree with TRBD1. V lost 6 bases and J lost 6; bases outside the gene matches: 9. CDR3 length: 15 residues. In germline, CDR1 is MDHEN, CDR2 SYDVKM. This CDR3 reads CASRMTGGGGNEQFF. The CDR3 nucleotides are TGTGCCAGCAGAATGACAGGGGGTGGTGGCAATGAGCAGTTCTTC.

A note on this clone: Other DNA variants within this sample encode the same CDR3. The V call is TRBV9, the J call TRBJ2-2; D not certain. Trimming took 3 bases from V and 8 from J, leaving 11 bases between them. This CDR3 is built from 13 residues. CDR1 is SGDLS and CDR2 is YYNGEE in the germline V gene. The CDR3 here is CASSGSFGGELFF. CDR3 in DNA: TGTGCCAGCAGCGGGAGTTTCGGAGGGGAGCTGTTTTTT.

A few counts support this clone. The V gene is TRBV28, the J gene TRBJ1-5, with D perhaps matching TRBD1 (5 bases). Trimming removed 2 bases from V and 4 bases from J, with 9 bases in between. Germline loops: CDR1 MDHEN, CDR2 SYDVKM. This CDR3 has 14 amino acids. This chain's CDR3 is CASSLHRRNQPQHF. CDR3 in DNA: TGTGCCAGCAGTTTACACAGGCGTAATCAGCCCCAGCATTTT.

The chain couples TRBV5-1 to TRBJ2-1, with TRBD2 matching over 8 bases. The CDR3 runs 16 residues. The V segment lost 5 bases and the J segment 3 bases; nucleotides outside the gene matches: 10. Per germline, CDR1 SGHRS and CDR2 YFSETQ. CDR3 residues: CASRPELAVFYNEQFF. CDR3 coding DNA: TGCGCCAGCAGGCCCGAACTAGCGGTTTTCTACAATGAGCAGTTCTTC.

This chain joins TRBV3-1 (or the pseudogene TRBV3-2) and TRBJ1-2; no reliable D call. Germline-derived CDR1 and CDR2 are LGHDT and YNNKEL (reference sequence). V lost 1 base, J lost 3 bases, and 6 bases lay in between. CDR3 size: 13 residues. Here the CDR3 DNA reads TGTGCCAGCAGCCAAGGGCCTTACTATGGCTACACCTTC. Protein sequence: CASSQGPYYGYTF.

The genes are TRBV19 and TRBJ1-2, with D possibly matching TRBD1 (5 bases). V was shortened by 6 bases and J by 8 bases, with 19 bases between the two germline ends. In germline, CDR1 is LNHDA, CDR2 SQIVND (reference sequence). The CDR3 contains 14 residues. CDR3 coding DNA: TGTGCCAGTAGCTCATACGGGGGGGAAGTCGGCTACACCTTC. It translates to CASSSYGGEVGYTF.

The chain uses TRBV5-8 and TRBJ2-7, with a weak D call TRBD2 (5 bases). The CDR3 runs 14 residues. Germline loops: CDR1 SGHTS, CDR2 YDEGEE. Trimming removed 1 base at V and 7 bases at J, with 15 bases between. This CDR3 is CASSLRIISGEQYF. In DNA form, the CDR3 reads TGTGCCAGCAGCTTGAGGATCATCTCGGGGGAGCAGTACTTC.

The genes are TRBV28 and TRBJ1-2; perhaps TRBD1 as D (6 bases). The V end was cut by 2 bases, the J end by 6 bases, with 13 bases between. This CDR3 is built from 14 residues. The germline V gene has CDR1 MDHEN and CDR2 SYDVKM. CDR3 DNA: TGTGCCAGCAGTTTAGGGGGGGGCGTAAATGGCTACACCTTC. Its protein product is CASSLGGGVNGYTF.

The chain links TRBV5-5 to TRBJ1-1; no firm D call. CDR1 is SGHKS, CDR2 YYEKEE, per germline (reference sequence). Trimming shortened V by 4 bases and J by 1 base, and 11 bases separated the two germline ends. The CDR3 totals 14 residues. CDR3 nucleotide sequence: TGTGCCAGCAGCCGAGACACAACGAACACTGAAGCTTTCTTT. It yields the protein CASSRDTTNTEAFF.

This clone was seen a few times. The chain couples TRBV5-6 to TRBJ2-1; D gene unclear. Trimming cost V 4 bases and J 8 bases, with 10 bases left between them. CDR1 and CDR2 from the germline V gene are SGHDT and YYEEEE. The CDR3 covers 12 residues. CDR3 protein: CASSQMADEQFF. In DNA form, the CDR3 reads TGTGCCAGCAGCCAGATGGCCGATGAGCAGTTCTTC.

V usage is TRBV10-3 and J usage is TRBJ2-1, with 7 bases matching TRBD2. This CDR3 is built from 15 residues. Losses at the gene ends were 4 bases for V and 5 bases for J; bases not matched to a gene: 8. Germline V gives CDR1 ENHRY, CDR2 SYGVKD. The CDR3, as DNA: TGTGCCATCAGTGGAGGCGGGAGCAAGCACAATGAGCAGTTCTTC. It yields the protein CAISGGGSKHNEQFF.

V usage is TRBV28 and J usage is TRBJ2-1; 7 positions match TRBD2. Germline V CDR1 and CDR2: MDHEN, SYDVKM. This CDR3 region has 15 residues. After removal of 5 bases from V and 2 bases from J, the junction contained 6 bases not matched to a gene. The chain's CDR3 is CASSPREVTYNEQFF. CDR3 coding DNA: TGTGCCAGCAGTCCCCGGGAGGTCACCTACAATGAGCAGTTCTTC.

The chain uses TRBV7-2 and TRBJ1-1; no reliable D call. Germline V gives CDR1 SGHTA, CDR2 FQGNSA. V lost 6 bases and J lost 3, with 11 bases in between. The CDR3 has 13 amino acids. CDR3 nucleotides: TGTGCCAGCAGATATACAGCCTACACTGAAGCTTTCTTT. As protein: CASRYTAYTEAFF.

This clone was observed at least ten times. V usage is TRBV5-1 and J usage is TRBJ1-2, with a tentative D call TRBD1 (5 bases). V was clipped by 3 bases and J by 1 base, with 13 bases between them. CDR1 is SGHRS and CDR2 is YFSETQ in the germline V gene. The CDR3 is 15 amino acids. The CDR3 reads CASSSSPTVNYGYTF. CDR3 coding DNA: TGCGCCAGCAGCTCCTCGCCGACAGTTAACTATGGCTACACCTTC.

The chain uses TRBV3-1 (or the pseudogene TRBV3-2) and TRBJ2-5; 8 bases line up with TRBD2. Germline V gene sequence: CDR1 LGHDT, CDR2 YNNKEL (reference sequence). Trimming at V came to 4 bases and at J to 1 base, leaving 17 bases not matched to a gene. The CDR3 runs 19 residues. The CDR3 sequence: CASSPPPKGLAGPQETQYF. DNA for the CDR3: TGTGCCAGCAGCCCACCTCCTAAGGGGCTAGCGGGCCCCCAAGAGACCCAGTACTTC.

V gene TRBV2 combines with J gene TRBJ1-2; D perhaps matches TRBD1 (5 bases). The CDR3 has 13 residues. The ends were cut back, 5 bases at V and 2 bases at J, with 9 bases in the middle. Germline V gives CDR1 SNHLY, CDR2 FYNNEI. CDR3 in DNA: TGTGCCAGCAGTCTGCGGGGGAACTATGGCTACACCTTC. It encodes CASSLRGNYGYTF.